These 4 T cell receptor beta chains originate from one sample sequenced in a study of shared clonotypes between healthy human individuals. Data came from immunoSEQ multiplex PCR; TCRdb stores just in-frame clones and leaves some out. The table shows a few million clones, with approximately 93% occurring only once. The material sequenced was naive CD4+ T cells from PBMCs. Stated subset: CD45RA+ positively selected. The source of these receptors is a man younger than 35 in good health. Some clones in this sample may be carry-over from other donors' samples.

This clone was seen just once. This CDR3 reads CASSSYRSPYEQYF. DNA of the CDR3: TGTGCCAGCAGCTCCTACCGATCTCCCTACGAGCAGTACTTC. J is TRBJ2-7 and V is TRBV11-3, with D unresolved. Germline values: CDR1 SGHNT, CDR2 YENEEA. The CDR3 is made up of 14 amino acids. The germline V and J ends were trimmed by 4 bases and 2 bases, with 12 bases remaining between them.

The chain couples TRBV6-6 to TRBJ2-2, with D hard to call. Germline CDR1 reads MNHNY; CDR2 reads SVGAGI (reference sequence). The CDR3 extends over 14 amino acids. The V end lost 7 bases, the J end lost 1 base, and 10 bases lay between the germline ends. In nucleotides, the CDR3 is TGTGCCAGCAAGGTTAGCCTGAACACCGGGGAGCTGTTTTTT. Translating gives CASKVSLNTGELFF.

The rearrangement links TRBV2 to TRBJ2-1; 10 bases map to TRBD1. Germline values: CDR1 SNHLY, CDR2 FYNNEI. Losses at the gene ends were 8 bases for V and 4 bases for J; bases not matched to a gene: 5. CDR3 length equals 14 residues. The CDR3, as DNA: TGTGCCAGCGTCGACAGGGGGCCGTACAATGAGCAGTTCTTC. Amino acid sequence: CASVDRGPYNEQFF.

The chain links TRBV5-1 to TRBJ1-2; a weak D match, TRBD1 (5 bases). The CDR3 is 13 amino acids. Between the trimmed V and J ends, which lost 5 bases and 6 bases, there was a span of 14 bases. Germline CDR1 and CDR2: SGHRS and YFSETQ. In DNA, the CDR3 is TGCGCCAGCAGTGTTACAGGAATTGATGGCTACACCTTC. Protein product: CASSVTGIDGYTF.